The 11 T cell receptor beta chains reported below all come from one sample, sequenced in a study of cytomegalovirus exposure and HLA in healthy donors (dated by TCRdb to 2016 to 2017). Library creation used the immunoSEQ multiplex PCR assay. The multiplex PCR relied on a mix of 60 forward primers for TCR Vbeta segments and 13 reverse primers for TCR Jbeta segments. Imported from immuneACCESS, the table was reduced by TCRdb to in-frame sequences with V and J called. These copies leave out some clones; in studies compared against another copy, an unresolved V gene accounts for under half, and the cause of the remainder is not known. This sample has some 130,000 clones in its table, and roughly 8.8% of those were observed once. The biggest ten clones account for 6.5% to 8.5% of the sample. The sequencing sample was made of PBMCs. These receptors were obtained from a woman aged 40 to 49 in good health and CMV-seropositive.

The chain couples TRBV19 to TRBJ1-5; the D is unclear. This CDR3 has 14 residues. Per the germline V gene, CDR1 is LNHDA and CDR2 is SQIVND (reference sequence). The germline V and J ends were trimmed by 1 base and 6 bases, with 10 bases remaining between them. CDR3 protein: CASSIVRSGQPQHF. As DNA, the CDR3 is TGTGCCAGTAGTATAGTCCGGTCCGGTCAGCCCCAGCATTTT.

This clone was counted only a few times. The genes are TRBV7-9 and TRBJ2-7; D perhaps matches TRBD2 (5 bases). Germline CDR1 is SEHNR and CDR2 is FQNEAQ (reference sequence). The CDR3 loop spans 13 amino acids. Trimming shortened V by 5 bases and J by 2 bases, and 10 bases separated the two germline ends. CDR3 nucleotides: TGTGCCAGCAGCCACGGGATTCCCTACGAGCAGTACTTC. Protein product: CASSHGIPYEQYF.

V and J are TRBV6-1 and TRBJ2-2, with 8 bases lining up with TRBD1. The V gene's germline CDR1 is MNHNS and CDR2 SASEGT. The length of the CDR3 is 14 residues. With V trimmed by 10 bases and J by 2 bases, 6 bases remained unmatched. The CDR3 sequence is CATRTGFNTGELFF. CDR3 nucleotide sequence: TGTGCCACCCGGACAGGGTTTAACACCGGGGAGCTGTTTTTT.

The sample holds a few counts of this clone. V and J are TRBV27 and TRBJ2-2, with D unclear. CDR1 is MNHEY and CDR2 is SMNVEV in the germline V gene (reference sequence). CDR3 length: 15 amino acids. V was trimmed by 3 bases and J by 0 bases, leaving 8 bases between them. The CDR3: CASSLYSPNTGELFF. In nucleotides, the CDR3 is TGTGCCAGCAGTTTGTACAGCCCGAACACCGGGGAGCTGTTTTTT.

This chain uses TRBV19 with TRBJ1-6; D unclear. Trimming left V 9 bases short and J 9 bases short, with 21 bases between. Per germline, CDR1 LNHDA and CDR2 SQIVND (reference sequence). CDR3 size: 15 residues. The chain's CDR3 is CASTPRGRGISPLHF. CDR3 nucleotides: TGTGCCAGCACACCACGGGGTCGGGGAATTTCACCCCTCCACTTT.

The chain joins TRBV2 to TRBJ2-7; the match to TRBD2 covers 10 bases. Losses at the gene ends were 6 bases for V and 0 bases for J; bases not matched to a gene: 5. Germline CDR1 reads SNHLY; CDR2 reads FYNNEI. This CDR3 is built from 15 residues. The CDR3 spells CASRPTSGASYEQYF. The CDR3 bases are TGTGCCAGCAGACCTACTAGCGGGGCCTCCTACGAGCAGTACTTC.

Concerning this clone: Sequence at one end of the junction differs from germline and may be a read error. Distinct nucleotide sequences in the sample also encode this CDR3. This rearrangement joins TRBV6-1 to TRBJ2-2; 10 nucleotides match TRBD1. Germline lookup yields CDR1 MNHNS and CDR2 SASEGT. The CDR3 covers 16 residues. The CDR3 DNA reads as TGTGCAAGCAGTGCCCGGGACAGGGGCGCGACCGGGGAGCTGTTTTTT. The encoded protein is CASSARDRGATGELFF.

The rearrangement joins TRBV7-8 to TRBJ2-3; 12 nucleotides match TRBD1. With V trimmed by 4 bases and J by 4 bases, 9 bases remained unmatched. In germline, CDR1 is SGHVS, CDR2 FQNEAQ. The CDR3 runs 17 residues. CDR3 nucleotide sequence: TGTGCCAGCAGCTCCAACCCCGGGACAGGGGGCCCAGATACGCAGTATTTT. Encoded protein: CASSSNPGTGGPDTQYF.

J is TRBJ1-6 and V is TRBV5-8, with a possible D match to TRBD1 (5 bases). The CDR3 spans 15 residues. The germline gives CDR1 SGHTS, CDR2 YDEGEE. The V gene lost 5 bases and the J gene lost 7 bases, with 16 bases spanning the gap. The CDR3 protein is CASRLTGTRNSPLHF. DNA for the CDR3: TGTGCCAGCAGACTAACCGGGACTCGGAATTCACCCCTCCACTTT.

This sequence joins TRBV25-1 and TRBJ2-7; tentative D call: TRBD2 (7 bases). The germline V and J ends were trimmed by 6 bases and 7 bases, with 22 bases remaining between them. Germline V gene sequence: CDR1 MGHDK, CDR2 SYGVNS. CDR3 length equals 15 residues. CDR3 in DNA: TGTGCCAGCAGCGAGGGGGGAGGGTCTTTCGGAGAGCAGTACTTC. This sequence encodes CASSEGGGSFGEQYF.

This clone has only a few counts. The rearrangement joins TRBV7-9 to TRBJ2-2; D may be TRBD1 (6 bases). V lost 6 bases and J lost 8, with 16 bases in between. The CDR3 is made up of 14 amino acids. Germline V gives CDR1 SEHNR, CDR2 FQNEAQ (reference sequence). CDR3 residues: CASRKGDLAGELFF. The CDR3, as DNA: TGTGCCAGCAGAAAGGGGGACCTCGCGGGGGAGCTGTTTTTT.